The T cell receptor (beta chain) described here comes from a study of shared clonotypes between healthy human individuals. Findings and limits, study-wide: Clonotype sharing among donors was expected to depend on sequencing depth. Researchers found naive subsets generally carried larger estimated richness than memory subsets. At large depth, rarefaction still showed sorted-subset sequencing to be incomplete.

Assay used: immunoSEQ multiplex PCR; TCRdb lists only in-frame clones, some missing. Of about 680,000 clones in the sample, about 80% were seen once. This clone has a single count. Its target is unknown. CDR1 and CDR2 from the germline V gene are MDHEN and SYDVKM. V shed 6 bases, J shed 8 bases, and the junction held 9 bases outside the gene matches. The CDR3 has 13 amino acids. This chain uses TRBV28 with TRBJ1-2; 7 bases are shared with TRBD1. Sequencing was done on a sample of memory CD4+ T cells sorted from blood. The subset was: CD45RA-negative fraction. The receptor comes from a woman under 40 in good health. The CDR3 spells CASRQQGRDGYTF. In DNA, the CDR3 is TGTGCCAGCAGGCAACAGGGGAGAGACGGCTACACCTTC.